What follows are 27 T cell receptor beta chains derived from one specimen sequenced in a study of blood T cell repertoires in COVID-19. Measured with immunoSEQ multiplex PCR; TCRdb has only the in-frame clones, and not every one. The sample holds hundreds of thousands of clones, roughly 86% seen once. The specimen was peripheral blood. The receptors shown here come from a woman in her twenties or thirties with COVID-19, enrolled during active disease.

V is TRBV18 and J is TRBJ1-2; weak D call: TRBD1 (5 bases). Looked up from germline, CDR1 is KGHSH and CDR2 is LQKENI. This CDR3 contains 14 residues. Trimming took 3 bases from V and 5 from J, leaving 13 bases between them. CDR3 nucleotides: TGTGCCAGCTCACCGGGCAGGGAAGGTTATGGCTACACCTTC. Translating it yields CASSPGREGYGYTF.

This clone was observed a few times. V and J are TRBV4-1 and TRBJ1-2, with 10 bases fitting TRBD1. The CDR3 extends over 17 amino acids. Per germline, CDR1 MGHRA and CDR2 YSYEKL. The V gene end was trimmed by 3 bases and the J gene end by 7 bases; junction bases not matched to a gene: 14. CDR3 residues: CASSQGPPGTGDFGYTF. Here the CDR3 DNA reads TGCGCCAGCAGCCAGGGCCCCCCTGGGACAGGGGATTTTGGCTACACCTTC.

CDR3 in amino acids: CASSPDGGLYSPLHF. The CDR3 DNA follows: TGTGCCAGCAGCCCCGACGGGGGATTATATTCACCCCTCCACTTT. The rearrangement links TRBV9 to TRBJ1-6, with a tentative D call TRBD1 (5 bases). The germline V gene has CDR1 SGDLS and CDR2 YYNGEE. V was clipped by 4 bases and J by 8 bases, with 16 bases between them. The CDR3 has 15 residues.

This clone was observed a handful of times. The chain has TRBV28 and TRBJ1-3; D is perhaps TRBD1 (6 bases). V was trimmed by 4 bases and J by 0 bases, leaving 16 bases between them. CDR1 and CDR2 from the germline V gene are MDHEN and SYDVKM. The CDR3 spans 17 residues. CDR3 bases: TGTGCCAGCAGTTCCTCCGGGACACCGAGCTCTGGAAACACCATATATTTT. Encoded protein: CASSSSGTPSSGNTIYF.

This sequence joins TRBV6-6 and TRBJ1-1, with 8 bases identical to TRBD1. Germline values: CDR1 MNHNY, CDR2 SVGAGI (reference sequence). The J segment lost 3 bases and the V segment lost 8 bases, leaving 8 bases of the junction unmatched. The CDR3 sequence is 14 residues long. The CDR3 sequence is CASGLPQGDTEAFF. The CDR3, as DNA: TGTGCCAGCGGTCTTCCACAGGGGGACACTGAAGCTTTCTTT.

This clone was recorded once. The chain links TRBV6-5 to TRBJ1-6; TRBD1 matches at 8 bases. CDR1 and CDR2 from the germline V gene are MNHEY and SVGAGI. CDR3 size: 15 residues. V lost 7 bases, J lost 8 bases, and 10 bases stayed unmatched. CDR3: CASKIPGGADSPLHF. In DNA form, the CDR3 reads TGTGCCAGCAAAATCCCAGGGGGCGCAGATTCACCCCTCCACTTT.

The chain employs TRBV10-2 and TRBJ1-3, with D perhaps matching TRBD1 (5 bases). V gave up 7 bases and J gave up 4 bases, with 14 bases separating them. This CDR3 contains 14 residues. The germline V gene has CDR1 WSHSY and CDR2 SAAADI. The CDR3 protein is CASIEAGLGNTIYF. The CDR3 DNA reads as TGCGCCAGCATCGAAGCAGGGCTCGGAAACACCATATATTTT.

This clone appeared once. The chain recombines TRBV25-1 with TRBJ1-4; D might be TRBD1 (5 bases). This CDR3 spans 14 amino acids. Germline V CDR1 and CDR2: MGHDK, SYGVNS. Trimming left V 4 bases short and J 6 bases short, with 12 bases between. The CDR3: CASSVSGLDEKLFF. The CDR3, as DNA: TGTGCCAGCAGTGTATCGGGACTGGATGAAAAACTGTTTTTT.

This clone was recorded a few times. This rearrangement joins TRBV6-5 to TRBJ2-1; TRBD2 aligns across 8 bases. Germline V gives CDR1 MNHEY, CDR2 SVGAGI. The CDR3 is 14 residues long. The trim removed 4 bases at V and 5 bases at J, leaving 4 bases unmatched. CDR3 coding DNA: TGTGCCAGCAGTTCGCGGGGGGTGAACAATGAGCAGTTCTTC. As protein: CASSSRGVNNEQFF.

The CDR3 nucleotides are TGCGCCAGCAGTGATATGGGCTCAGACGGGGAGCTGTTTTTT. It specifies CASSDMGSDGELFF. J is TRBJ2-2 and V is TRBV10-1; no definite D call. V lost 3 bases, J lost 7 bases, and 12 bases lay in between. CDR1 and CDR2 (germline): WNHNN, SYGVQD (reference sequence). There are 14 residues in the CDR3.

This chain connects TRBV15 to TRBJ1-3; D not resolved. In germline, CDR1 is LNHNV, CDR2 YYDKDF (reference sequence). V was clipped by 3 bases and J by 0 bases, with 9 bases between them. The CDR3 contains 15 residues. The CDR3 DNA reads as TGTGCCACCAGCAGTGAATTACACTCTGGAAACACCATATATTTT. It yields the protein CATSSELHSGNTIYF.

The genes are TRBV6-5 and TRBJ1-6, with D unclear. CDR3 length: 14 amino acids. Germline assignment: CDR1 MNHEY and CDR2 SVGAGI. The V end was cut by 8 bases, the J end by 7 bases, with 15 bases between. The CDR3 bases are TGTGCCAGCGGGGAGCCCCTTGGGAATTCACCCCTCCACTTT. Residues: CASGEPLGNSPLHF.

The V and J genes are TRBV2 and TRBJ2-5; 7 bases match TRBD1. The CDR3 is 14 residues long. V lost 6 bases and J lost 2; bases outside the gene matches: 6. Germline CDR1 is SNHLY and CDR2 is FYNNEI. CDR3 residues: CASSDPGQQETQYF. The CDR3 DNA reads TGTGCCAGCAGCGATCCGGGACAGCAAGAGACCCAGTACTTC.

The J gene is TRBJ1-5, the V gene TRBV28; possibly TRBD1 for D (5 bases). Per germline, CDR1 MDHEN and CDR2 SYDVKM. The CDR3 extends over 13 amino acids. V shed 3 bases and J shed 10 bases, with 13 bases lying between them. In DNA, the CDR3 is TGTGCCAGCAGTTTGGGGCGGCGAGAACCCCAGCATTTT. The encoded protein is CASSLGRREPQHF.

The gene calls are TRBV11-2 and TRBJ1-4; no clear D. The V gene's germline CDR1 is SGHAT and CDR2 FQNNGV. This CDR3 is 15 amino acids long. The V gene lost 5 bases and the J gene lost 4 bases, with 14 bases spanning the gap. The CDR3, as DNA: TGTGCCAGCAGCCAGGCGGGCAGCAGTAATGAAAAACTGTTTTTT. Residues: CASSQAGSSNEKLFF.

The J gene is TRBJ1-5, the V gene TRBV2; tentatively, D is TRBD1 (6 bases). Germline CDR1 reads SNHLY; CDR2 reads FYNNEI. V gave up 0 bases and J gave up 4 bases, with 16 bases separating them. CDR3 size: 17 residues. The CDR3 region has the DNA TGTGCCAGCAGTGAAGCGTCAGGGGCCTTTGGAAATCAGCCCCAGCATTTT. Its protein is CASSEASGAFGNQPQHF.

The V gene is TRBV29-1, the J gene TRBJ1-2; D gene uncertain. There are 12 residues in the CDR3. Germline V CDR1 and CDR2: SQVTM, ANQGSEA. Trimming took 6 bases from V and 6 from J, leaving 14 bases between them. The CDR3 DNA follows: TGCAGCGTCCCACAGAGGGTAAATGGCTACACCTTC. This gives the protein CSVPQRVNGYTF.

This chain joins TRBV23-1 and TRBJ1-6; possibly TRBD1 for D (6 bases). TRBV23-1 is identified as an open reading frame with a role that is uncertain. The V end lost 0 bases, the J end lost 8 bases, and 11 bases lay between the germline ends. The CDR3 covers 15 residues. The CDR3 region has the DNA TGCGCCAGCAGTCAATCGGGGGCAGGGTATTCACCCCTCCACTTT. It translates to CASSQSGAGYSPLHF.

The V and J genes are TRBV2 and TRBJ1-1; no clear D gene. The ends were cut back, 5 bases at V and 5 bases at J, with 24 bases in the middle. Germline CDR1 is SNHLY and CDR2 is FYNNEI. This CDR3 spans 17 amino acids. For the CDR3, the DNA is TGTGCCAGCAGTTGGGTTAGTTCTAGAGGGTCAAATACTGAAGCTTTCTTT. Protein: CASSWVSSRGSNTEAFF.

The V and J genes are TRBV18 and TRBJ2-7; a weak D match, TRBD2 (6 bases). The CDR3 sequence is 12 residues long. V was cut by 2 bases and J by 7 bases, with 9 bases left in between. CDR1 and CDR2 (germline): KGHSH, LQKENI. CDR3: CASSPVAGEQYF. In DNA form, the CDR3 reads TGTGCCAGCTCACCAGTGGCGGGGGAGCAGTACTTC. Full variable domain (rest looked up from reference TRBV18 and TRBJ2-7): NAGVMQNPRHLVRRRGQEARLRCSPMKGHSHVYWYRQLPEEGLKFMVYLQKENIIDESGMPKERFSAEFPKEGPSILRIQQVVRGDSAAYFCASSPVAGEQYFGPGTRLTVT.

This sequence joins TRBV20-1 and TRBJ1-5, with D unclear. This CDR3 has 11 amino acids. Germline CDR1 reads DFQATT; CDR2 reads SNEGSKA (reference sequence). The V and J ends lost 8 bases and 9 bases respectively, with 14 bases between them. CDR3 region: CSHYKSRPQHF. The CDR3 DNA sequence: TGCAGTCACTATAAATCAAGGCCCCAGCATTTT.

This chain uses TRBV7-6 with TRBJ2-1, with 13 bases fitting TRBD2. CDR3 length: 16 amino acids. Trimming removed 10 bases from V and 5 bases from J; junction bases left unmatched: 11. CDR1 is SGHVS and CDR2 is FNYEAQ in the germline V gene. The CDR3 DNA reads as TGTGCCACTGCGACTAGCGGGGGGCCCGCTGACAATGAGCAGTTCTTC. Translation gives CATATSGGPADNEQFF. The variable domain in full, with the rest retrieved from reference TRBV7-6 and TRBJ2-1, is GAGVSQSPRYKVTKRGQDVALRCDPISGHVSLYWYRQALGQGPEFLTYFNYEAQQDKSGLPNDRFSAERPEGSISTLTIQRTEQRDSAMYRCATATSGGPADNEQFFGPGTRLTVL.

The table lists this clone with a few counts. The CDR3 spells CASSIGGGLYEQYF. In nucleotides, the CDR3 is TGTGCCAGTAGTATTGGAGGAGGATTGTACGAGCAGTACTTC. This chain uses TRBV19 with TRBJ2-7, with a tentative D call TRBD2 (5 bases). This CDR3 has 14 amino acids. Germline loops: CDR1 LNHDA, CDR2 SQIVND (reference sequence). The V end was cut by 3 bases, the J end by 4 bases, with 13 bases between. The full variable domain, completed using reference TRBV19 and TRBJ2-7, is DGGITQSPKYLFRKEGQNVTLSCEQNLNHDAMYWYRQDPGQGLRLIYYSQIVNDFQKGDIAEGYSVSREKKESFPLTVTSAQKNPTAFYLCASSIGGGLYEQYFGPGTRLTVT.

The chain couples TRBV4-1 to TRBJ1-2; TRBD1 matches at 7 bases. Germline CDR1 reads MGHRA; CDR2 reads YSYEKL. J lost 2 bases, V lost 1 base, and 4 bases had no gene match. The CDR3 is 15 residues long. DNA for the CDR3: TGCGCCAGCAGCCAAGGACAGGGAGAAAACTATGGCTACACCTTC. Amino acids: CASSQGQGENYGYTF.

V and J are TRBV5-4 and TRBJ1-4; D might be TRBD1 (5 bases). The germline CDR1 and CDR2 sequences are SGHNT and YYREEE (reference sequence). The CDR3 loop spans 15 amino acids. With 1 base removed from V and 1 base from J, the gap between germline ends came to 8 bases. The DNA for the CDR3 is TGTGCCAGCAGCTTGCAGGGCGGAACTAATGAAAAACTGTTTTTT. It yields the protein CASSLQGGTNEKLFF.

V gene TRBV7-2 combines with J gene TRBJ1-2; TRBD1 matches 10 bases. Germline CDR1 reads SGHTA; CDR2 reads FQGNSA. The V gene end was trimmed by 3 bases and the J gene end by 9 bases; junction bases not matched to a gene: 10. The CDR3 has 15 residues. The CDR3 bases are TGTGCCAGCAGCTTCACTTTGGGACAGGGGAGTAGCTACACCTTC. It is translated as CASSFTLGQGSSYTF.

This sequence joins TRBV11-3 and TRBJ2-2; 8 bases match TRBD2. From germline, CDR1 is SGHNT and CDR2 YENEEA. The CDR3 runs 15 residues. The junction had 5 bases not matched to a gene; V was cut back by 2 bases and J by 6 bases. The CDR3 is CASSLPRAGAGELFF. The CDR3 region has the DNA TGTGCCAGCAGCTTACCGCGAGCGGGGGCCGGGGAGCTGTTTTTT.